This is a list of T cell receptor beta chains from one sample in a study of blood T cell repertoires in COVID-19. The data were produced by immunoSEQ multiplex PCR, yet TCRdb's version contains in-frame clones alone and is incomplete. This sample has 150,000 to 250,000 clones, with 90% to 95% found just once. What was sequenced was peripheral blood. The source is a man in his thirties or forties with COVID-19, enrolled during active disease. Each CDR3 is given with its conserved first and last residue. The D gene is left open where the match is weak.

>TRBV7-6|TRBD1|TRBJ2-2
TGTGCCAGCAGCCCACAGGGGGAAGGCACCGGGGAGCTGTTTTTT
CASSPQGEGTGELFF
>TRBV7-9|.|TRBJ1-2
TGTGCCAGCAGCTTCGGGGACTTGGGAGGCTACACCTTC
CASSFGDLGGYTF
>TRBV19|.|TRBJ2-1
TGTGCCAGTAGTATAGACGTTGCAGGGGTTCCCTACAATGAGCAGTTCTTC
CASSIDVAGVPYNEQFF
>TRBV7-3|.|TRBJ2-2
TGTGCCAGCAGCCTCACTCAGGAGAACACCGGGGAGCTGTTTTTT
CASSLTQENTGELFF
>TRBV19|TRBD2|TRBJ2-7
TGTGCCACTACTCCTAGCGGGGGGGCCGTCTACGAGCAGTACTTC
CATTPSGGAVYEQYF
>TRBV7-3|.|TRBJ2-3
TGTGCCAGCAGCTCTAAACAGGGTGAGACAGATACGCAGTATTTT
CASSSKQGETDTQYF
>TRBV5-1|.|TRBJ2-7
TGCGCCAGCAGCTTGGGGGGAGAAGTTTACGAGCAGTACTTC
CASSLGGEVYEQYF
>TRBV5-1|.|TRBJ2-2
TGCGCCAGCAGCTTCCCTCTACAGGGTGCCGGGGAGCTGTTTTTT
CASSFPLQGAGELFF
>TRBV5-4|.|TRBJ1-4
TGTGCCAGCAGTGCGGGGCGGCCTAATGAAAAACTGTTTTTT
CASSAGRPNEKLFF
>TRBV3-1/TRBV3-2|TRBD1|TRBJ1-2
TGTGCCAGCAGCCTTTATGACAGGGGCGCCGACTATGGCTACACCTTC
CASSLYDRGADYGYTF
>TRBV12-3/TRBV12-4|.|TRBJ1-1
TGTGCCAGCAGTTTGGTCGGCACTGAAGCTTTCTTT
CASSLVGTEAFF
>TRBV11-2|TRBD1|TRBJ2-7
TGTGCCAGCAGCCTGGGACAGGGTTTATCTTACGAGCAGTACTTC
CASSLGQGLSYEQYF